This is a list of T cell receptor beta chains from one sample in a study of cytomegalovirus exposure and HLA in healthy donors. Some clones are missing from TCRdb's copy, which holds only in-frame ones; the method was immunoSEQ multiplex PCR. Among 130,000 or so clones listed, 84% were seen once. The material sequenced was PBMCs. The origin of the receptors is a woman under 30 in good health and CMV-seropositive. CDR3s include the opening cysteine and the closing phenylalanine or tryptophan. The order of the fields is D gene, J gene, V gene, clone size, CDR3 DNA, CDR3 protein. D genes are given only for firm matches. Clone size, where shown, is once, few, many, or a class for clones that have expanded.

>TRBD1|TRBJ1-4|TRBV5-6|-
TGTGCCAGCAGCTTGGGACAGGGGGCCGGTAATGAAAAACTGTTTTTT
CASSLGQGAGNEKLFF
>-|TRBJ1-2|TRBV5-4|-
TGTGCCAGCAGTCTGGGGGGGGGCTACACCTTC
CASSLGGGYTF
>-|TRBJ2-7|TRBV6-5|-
TGTGCCAGCAGGAGTCCAGGAGGGGCCCACGAGCAGTACTTC
CASRSPGGAHEQYF
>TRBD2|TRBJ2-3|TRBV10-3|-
TGTGCCACGGAGAGTGGGCGGGGGGGGCGAGATACGCAGTATTTT
CATESGRGGRDTQYF
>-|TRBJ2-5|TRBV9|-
TGTGCCAGCAGCGCCGAAGGGGTAGTCCAAGAGACCCAGTACTTC
CASSAEGVVQETQYF
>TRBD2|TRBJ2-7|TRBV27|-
TGTGCCACCACGGGGGGGAAAGAGCAGTACTTC
CATTGGKEQYF
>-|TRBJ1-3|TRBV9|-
TGTGCCAGCAGCGTAGCTAACCCGGGCTCTGGAAACACCATATATTTT
CASSVANPGSGNTIYF
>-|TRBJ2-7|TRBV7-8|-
TGTGCCAGCAGCTTAGCTGGGACTGACGTCTACGAGCAGTACTTC
CASSLAGTDVYEQYF
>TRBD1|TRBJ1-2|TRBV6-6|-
TGTGCCAGCAGTTATAAGGGGGCGGACTATGGCTACACCTTC
CASSYKGADYGYTF
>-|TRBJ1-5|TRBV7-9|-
TGTGCCAGCAGCCCCCTTGATCAGCCCCAGCATTTT
CASSPLDQPQHF
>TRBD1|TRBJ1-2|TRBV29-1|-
TGCAGCGGGGGGACAGAGGATGGCTACACCTTC
CSGGTEDGYTF
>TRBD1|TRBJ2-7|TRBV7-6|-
TGTGCCAGCAGCTTAGAACAGGGGGTGTCCTACGAGCAGTACTTC
CASSLEQGVSYEQYF
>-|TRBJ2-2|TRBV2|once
TGTGCCAGCGGCGCGGCGAGCCCTGGCCCTGGGGAGCTGTTTTTT
CASGAASPGPGELFF
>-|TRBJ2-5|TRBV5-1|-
TGCGCCAGCAGCTTGACAGGAGAGACCCAGTACTTC
CASSLTGETQYF
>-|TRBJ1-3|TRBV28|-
TGTGCCAGCAGCGGTCCTGGAAACACCATATATTTT
CASSGPGNTIYF
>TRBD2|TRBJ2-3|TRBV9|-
TGTGCCAGCAGCGTAGATCTGGCGGGGGTCAGCACAGATACGCAGTATTTT
CASSVDLAGVSTDTQYF
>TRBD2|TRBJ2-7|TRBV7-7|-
TGTGCCAGCAGCCGTGGACTAGGCTTCCGGGAGCAGTACTTC
CASSRGLGFREQYF
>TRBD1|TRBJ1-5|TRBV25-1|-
TGTGCCAGCAGTGAGAGGGGACAGGGGAAGCAGCCCCAGCATTTT
CASSERGQGKQPQHF
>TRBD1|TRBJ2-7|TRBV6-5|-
TGTGCCAGCAGTTACGGCCTGGGACAGGGATCCTACGAGCAGTACTTC
CASSYGLGQGSYEQYF
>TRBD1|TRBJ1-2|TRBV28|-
TGTGCCAGCAGTCCTACGGGACAGGGGGTTGTTGGCTACACCTTC
CASSPTGQGVVGYTF
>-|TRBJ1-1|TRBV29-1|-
TGCAGCGTTGGGAACAGGCTAACTGGTACTGAAGCTTTCTTT
CSVGNRLTGTEAFF
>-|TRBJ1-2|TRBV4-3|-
TGCGCCAGCAGCCAGTCGGACAGTTTCCTCTATGGCTACACCTTC
CASSQSDSFLYGYTF
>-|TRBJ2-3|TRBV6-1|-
TGTGCCAGCACTACGGGGTCTCTCACAGATACGCAGTATTTT
CASTTGSLTDTQYF
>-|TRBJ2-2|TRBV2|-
TGTGCCAGCAGTGGTCAGGGAAGTAACACCGGGGAGCTGTTTTTT
CASSGQGSNTGELFF
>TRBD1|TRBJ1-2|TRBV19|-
TGTGCCAGTAGTCTTGGGACAGGGGCTACTCGGGGCTACACCTTC
CASSLGTGATRGYTF
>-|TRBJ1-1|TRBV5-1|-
TGCGCCAGCAGCTTCGGTCAGGTCGTGATGAACACTGAAGCTTTCTTT
CASSFGQVVMNTEAFF
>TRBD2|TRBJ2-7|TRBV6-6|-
TGTGCCAGCAGTGTCAAGGCGGGGGGCGCGGACGAGCAGTACTTC
CASSVKAGGADEQYF